The 29 T cell receptor beta chains below come from one sample, sequenced in a study of T cell changes during pregnancy in multiple sclerosis. Assay: immunoSEQ multiplex PCR; the TCRdb copy retains only in-frame clones and omits some. The sample lists 91,000 or so clones; roughly 92% were seen once. The starting material was peripheral blood, obtained after pregnancy. These receptors were collected from a female donor with multiple sclerosis, enrolled in a pregnancy study.

This clone was seen only a few times. The CDR3 DNA sequence: TGTGCCAGTTCAACAGGGTTCATGGATGCTTTCTTT. This encodes CASSTGFMDAFF. The V call is TRBV19, the J call TRBJ1-1, with D perhaps TRBD1 (6 bases). The germline V and J ends were trimmed by 8 bases and 11 bases, with 18 bases remaining between them. The CDR3 is made up of 12 amino acids. The V gene's germline CDR1 is LNHDA and CDR2 SQIVND (reference sequence).

V and J are TRBV6-1 and TRBJ2-3; D perhaps matches TRBD1 (6 bases). V was shortened by 4 bases and J by 4 bases, with 12 bases between the two germline ends. From germline, CDR1 is MNHNS and CDR2 SASEGT. This CDR3 is built from 14 residues. CDR3 residues: CASSGLRGPDTQYF. The CDR3 DNA is TGTGCCAGCAGTGGACTCAGGGGCCCAGATACGCAGTATTTT.

This clone was found once. The rearrangement links TRBV5-1 to TRBJ2-1; 9 bases align to TRBD1. The CDR3 length is 15 residues. Germline assignment: CDR1 SGHRS and CDR2 YFSETQ. With V trimmed by 5 bases and J by 10 bases, 13 bases remained unmatched. The CDR3 nucleotides are TGCGCCAGCAGAACCGGGGACAGGGTGGTCGGGGAGCAGTTCTTC. Translated, it gives CASRTGDRVVGEQFF.

This sequence joins TRBV19 and TRBJ2-7; 11 bases are a match to TRBD1. Germline assignment: CDR1 LNHDA and CDR2 SQIVND (reference sequence). The length of the CDR3 is 13 residues. V dropped 9 bases and J dropped 2; count of bases not matched to a gene: 3. This CDR3 is CASRDRGTYEQYF. The CDR3 DNA is TGTGCCAGCCGGGACAGGGGGACCTACGAGCAGTACTTC.

The chain has TRBV28 and TRBJ2-7, with a possible D match to TRBD2 (5 bases). V was trimmed by 1 base and J by 3 bases, leaving 7 bases between them. There are 13 residues in the CDR3. Germline V lookup: CDR1 MDHEN, CDR2 SYDVKM. Here the CDR3 DNA reads TGTGCCAGCAGTTTATTGGGGAGCTACGAGCAGTACTTC. Translated: CASSLLGSYEQYF.

The chain couples TRBV5-1 to TRBJ2-7, with 9 bases aligning to TRBD1. The CDR3 runs 18 residues. The V segment lost 4 bases and the J segment 2 bases; nucleotides outside the gene matches: 16. CDR1 SGHRS and CDR2 YFSETQ come from the germline V gene. The CDR3 protein is CASSLSGQGLNRAYEQYF. The CDR3 region has the DNA TGCGCCAGCAGCCTTTCAGGACAGGGGTTGAATAGAGCCTACGAGCAGTACTTC.

The rearrangement links TRBV2 to TRBJ2-2; 7 positions match TRBD2. V trimming: 4 bases; J trimming: 5 bases; junction bases outside the gene matches: 4. This CDR3 contains 14 residues. The germline V gene has CDR1 SNHLY and CDR2 FYNNEI. The CDR3: CASSGTRGTGELFF. Written as DNA, the CDR3 is TGTGCCAGCAGTGGGACTAGAGGGACCGGGGAGCTGTTTTTT.

The V and J genes are TRBV6-5 and TRBJ1-5; tentatively, D is TRBD1 (5 bases). Germline V CDR1 and CDR2: MNHEY, SVGAGI. The CDR3 is 12 residues long. V was shortened by 4 bases and J by 7 bases, with 8 bases between the two germline ends. The DNA for the CDR3 is TGTGCCAGCAGTTCAGGGTCCCAGCCCCAGCATTTT. This gives the protein CASSSGSQPQHF.

This chain uses TRBV30 with TRBJ2-2, with 9 bases identical to TRBD2. V gave up 7 bases and J gave up 5 bases; unmatched junction bases: 8. Looked up from germline, CDR1 is GTSNPN and CDR2 is SVGIG (reference sequence). CDR3 length: 14 residues. CDR3 nucleotides: TGTGCCTTCAATAGCGGGAGAGGGACCGGGGAGCTGTTTTTT. The encoded protein is CAFNSGRGTGELFF.

This rearrangement joins TRBV9 to TRBJ2-3; 8 bases map to TRBD2. J gave up 7 bases and V 4 bases, and 11 bases lay outside the gene matches. Germline CDR1 reads SGDLS; CDR2 reads YYNGEE. The CDR3 loop spans 15 amino acids. The CDR3 DNA reads as TGTGCCAGCAGCTCTGGGACTAGGGGTTCAAATACGCAGTATTTT. The encoded protein is CASSSGTRGSNTQYF.

V is TRBV19 and J is TRBJ1-3; maybe TRBD1 (6 bases). V shed 9 bases and J shed 4 bases, with 22 bases lying between them. The CDR3 consists of 16 residues. Germline values: CDR1 LNHDA, CDR2 SQIVND (reference sequence). The CDR3 reads CASRTIRGTPGNTIYF. CDR3 in DNA: TGTGCCAGCAGAACGATCAGGGGAACCCCGGGAAACACCATATATTTT.

The V gene is TRBV27, the J gene TRBJ2-7; 9 positions agree with TRBD2. V dropped 7 bases and J dropped 0; count of bases not matched to a gene: 7. The length of the CDR3 is 15 residues. From germline, CDR1 is MNHEY and CDR2 SMNVEV (reference sequence). The CDR3 is CASIYLSGSSYEQYF. For the CDR3, the DNA is TGTGCCAGCATTTACCTTAGCGGGAGCTCCTACGAGCAGTACTTC.

The chain employs TRBV27 and TRBJ2-7; perhaps TRBD2 as D (6 bases). Trimming took off 6 bases at V and 1 base at J, with 13 bases between the two ends. The CDR3 extends over 14 amino acids. Germline values: CDR1 MNHEY, CDR2 SMNVEV (reference sequence). The DNA for the CDR3 is TGTGCCAGCAGGACCGGGACTGGATCCTACGAGCAGTACTTC. Amino acids: CASRTGTGSYEQYF.

The chain links TRBV28 to TRBJ2-6; the match to TRBD1 covers 8 bases. This CDR3 comprises 19 residues. After removal of 7 bases from V and 3 bases from J, the junction contained 17 bases not matched to a gene. The germline V gene encodes CDR1 MDHEN and CDR2 SYDVKM. CDR3 amino acids: CASTAPGTGDIFGANVLTF. CDR3 DNA: TGTGCCAGCACTGCTCCCGGGACAGGAGATATCTTTGGGGCCAACGTCCTGACTTTC.

The chain uses TRBV28 and TRBJ2-2; D unclear. V was cut by 3 bases and J by 0 bases, with 11 bases left in between. The CDR3 consists of 16 residues. Germline CDR1 reads MDHEN; CDR2 reads SYDVKM. CDR3 region: CASSFGQSTNTGELFF. CDR3 DNA: TGTGCCAGCAGTTTTGGGCAGTCTACGAACACCGGGGAGCTGTTTTTT.

The chain carries TRBV6-1 and TRBJ1-1; 7 nucleotides align to TRBD1. There are 15 residues in the CDR3. The germline gives CDR1 MNHNS, CDR2 SASEGT. The V gene end was trimmed by 4 bases and the J gene end by 2 bases; junction bases not matched to a gene: 7. The CDR3 loop reads CASSGTGTVNTEAFF. The CDR3 DNA follows: TGTGCCAGCAGTGGGACCGGGACAGTAAACACTGAAGCTTTCTTT.

The genes are TRBV4-3 and TRBJ2-2; tentatively, D is TRBD2 (6 bases). The CDR3 is 14 residues long. The germline gives CDR1 LGHNA, CDR2 YSLEER. Trimming took 1 base from V and 5 from J, leaving 8 bases between them. The CDR3 DNA is TGCGCCAGCAGCCAAGTAGGAGGGACCGGGGAGCTGTTTTTT. This translates into CASSQVGGTGELFF.

The chain is built from TRBV5-4 and TRBJ1-2; TRBD1 matches at 8 bases. With 3 bases clipped from V and 7 bases from J, the junction kept 8 bases outside the gene matches. CDR1 is SGHNT and CDR2 is YYREEE in the germline V gene (reference sequence). This CDR3 region has 14 residues. The CDR3 region has the DNA TGTGCCAGCAGCTCAGACAGGGGCCAGGGTGGCTACACCTTC. Translated, it gives CASSSDRGQGGYTF.

V usage is TRBV4-1 and J usage is TRBJ2-1; D uncertain. CDR1 is MGHRA and CDR2 is YSYEKL in the germline V gene. The CDR3 is made up of 14 amino acids. Trimming removed 1 base at V and 8 bases at J, with 12 bases between. The DNA for the CDR3 is TGCGCCAGCAGCCAAGGCCGAAGCTCGGATGAGCAGTTCTTC. Translating gives CASSQGRSSDEQFF.

The V gene is TRBV9, the J gene TRBJ2-1; D is uncertain. V was trimmed by 0 bases and J by 6 bases, leaving 16 bases between them. Germline loops: CDR1 SGDLS, CDR2 YYNGEE. The CDR3 runs to 16 residues. The CDR3 loop reads CASSVVSSSISNEQFF. For the CDR3, the DNA is TGTGCCAGCAGCGTAGTTTCTAGTAGTATAAGCAATGAGCAGTTCTTC.

The chain combines TRBV6-5 with TRBJ1-3; D unclear. The CDR3 spans 13 residues. V shed 4 bases and J shed 10 bases, with 14 bases lying between them. Germline lookup yields CDR1 MNHEY and CDR2 SVGAGI. For the CDR3, the DNA is TGTGCCAGCAGTTTAGACAACGGGAGGACCATATATTTT. It is translated as CASSLDNGRTIYF.

V is TRBV11-2 and J is TRBJ1-2, with a weak D call TRBD1 (5 bases). The CDR3 is 14 amino acids. The germline gives CDR1 SGHAT, CDR2 FQNNGV. V lost 1 base, J lost 2 bases, and 8 bases lay in between. The CDR3 nucleotides read TGTGCCAGCAGCTTAGGGGGACTGAACTATGGCTACACCTTC. It yields the protein CASSLGGLNYGYTF.

The rearrangement joins TRBV7-2 to TRBJ1-3; TRBD1 matches 7 bases. Germline CDR1 and CDR2: SGHTA and FQGNSA. There are 16 residues in the CDR3. V trimming: 0 bases; J trimming: 3 bases; junction bases outside the gene matches: 5. The CDR3 nucleotides are TGTGCCAGCAGCTTAGCGAAGGGGGCTTATGGAAACACCATATATTTT. This codes for CASSLAKGAYGNTIYF.

The chain combines TRBV2 with TRBJ2-2; perhaps TRBD1 as D (6 bases). There are 14 residues in the CDR3. V was shortened by 5 bases and J by 1 base, with 8 bases between the two germline ends. Per germline, CDR1 SNHLY and CDR2 FYNNEI. The CDR3 sequence is CASSKGQNTGELFF. The DNA of the CDR3 is TGTGCCAGCAGTAAGGGACAGAACACCGGGGAGCTGTTTTTT.

This chain uses TRBV28 with TRBJ1-3; D is undetermined. Per germline, CDR1 MDHEN and CDR2 SYDVKM. The ends were cut back, 5 bases at V and 1 base at J, with 6 bases in the middle. The CDR3 is 13 residues long. In nucleotides, the CDR3 is TGTGCCAGCAGTCAATCATCTGGAAACACCATATATTTT. Protein: CASSQSSGNTIYF.

V is TRBV5-1 and J is TRBJ2-1; tentative D call: TRBD1 (6 bases). CDR1 and CDR2 (germline): SGHRS, YFSETQ. CDR3 length: 14 amino acids. The V and J ends lost 2 bases and 4 bases respectively, with 10 bases between them. CDR3 amino acids: CASSFGQTYNEQFF. The DNA for the CDR3 is TGCGCCAGCAGCTTTGGACAGACATACAATGAGCAGTTCTTC.

This chain links TRBV28 with TRBJ2-7, with 10 bases fitting TRBD1. The CDR3 runs 15 residues. With 6 bases clipped from V and 2 bases from J, the junction kept 7 bases outside the gene matches. Germline V gene sequence: CDR1 MDHEN, CDR2 SYDVKM. CDR3 coding DNA: TGTGCCAGCAGCAGCGACAGGGGGCCAACCTACGAGCAGTACTTC. It codes for CASSSDRGPTYEQYF.

The rearrangement uses TRBV27 and TRBJ1-2; a weak D match, TRBD1 (5 bases). CDR1 MNHEY and CDR2 SMNVEV come from the germline V gene (reference sequence). The V gene lost 3 bases and the J gene lost 2 bases, with 10 bases spanning the gap. The CDR3 has 14 residues. The chain's CDR3 is CASSFRRQNYGYTF. The CDR3 nucleotides read TGTGCCAGCAGTTTCCGCAGACAGAACTATGGCTACACCTTC.

Worth noting for this clone: This sample includes further DNA sequences coding for the same CDR3. The chain uses TRBV7-7 and TRBJ1-1, with D unresolved. V was clipped by 2 bases and J by 1 base, with 5 bases between them. The CDR3 runs to 13 residues. Germline-derived CDR1 and CDR2 are SSHAT and FNYEAQ (reference sequence). CDR3 amino acids: CASSLQENTEAFF. The CDR3 DNA reads as TGTGCCAGCAGCTTACAGGAGAACACTGAAGCTTTCTTT.